These T cell receptor beta chains were read from a single sample in a study of CD8+ T cells in alopecia areata. The table came from immunoSEQ multiplex PCR; TCRdb's copy has only in-frame clones and leaves some out. This table holds under 250,000 clones, 50% to 60% found once. This specimen consisted of CD4+ T cells sorted from blood, obtained at week 0. Source of these receptors: a human donor with alopecia areata. Both conserved end residues are part of each CDR3. A D gene is named only where the DNA matches it firmly. Size tells how often a clone was seen (once, few, many) or the class of an expanded clone, and some rows leave it out.

cdr3_length	v_call	clone_size	j_call	d_call	cdr3_nt	cdr3_aa
14	TRBV9	-	TRBJ2-7	-	TGTGCCAGCAGCGTAGATCAGGGAGACTACGAGCAGTACTTC	CASSVDQGDYEQYF
14	TRBV9	once	TRBJ2-3	TRBD2	TGTGCCAGCTCGCGGGAGGGAAGCACAGATACGCAGTATTTT	CASSREGSTDTQYF
12	TRBV6-5	-	TRBJ1-2	-	TGTGCCAGTAGGGACCCTGGCTATGGCTACACCTTC	CASRDPGYGYTF
13	TRBV7-3	-	TRBJ1-6	-	TGTGCCAGCAGCTTAGCTGCCAATTCACCCCTCCACTTT	CASSLAANSPLHF
13	TRBV29-1	-	TRBJ2-3	-	TGCAGCGTTGAAGGTGGATTCACAGATACGCAGTATTTT	CSVEGGFTDTQYF
15	TRBV6-5	-	TRBJ1-5	-	TGTGCCAGCAGTCCCAGGGTCTATAGCAATCAGCCCCAGCATTTT	CASSPRVYSNQPQHF
16	TRBV6-5	-	TRBJ1-5	-	TGTGCCAGCAGTTACGGCGCAGGGTTCTTCAATCAGCCCCAGCATTTT	CASSYGAGFFNQPQHF
14	TRBV29-1	-	TRBJ2-1	TRBD2	TGCAGCGTTTCCCGGACTAGCGGCTACAATGAGCAGTTCTTC	CSVSRTSGYNEQFF
15	TRBV7-2	-	TRBJ1-1	TRBD1	TGTGCCAGCAGCGAACCAGGACAGGAGAACACTGAAGCTTTCTTT	CASSEPGQENTEAFF
18	TRBV11-2	-	TRBJ2-3	-	TGTGCCAGCAGCTTAAATTCGGTTGGGACGGCTAGCACAGATACGCAGTATTTT	CASSLNSVGTASTDTQYF
13	TRBV18	-	TRBJ1-2	-	TGTGCCAGCTCACCCGACAGTCCCTATGGCTACACCTTC	CASSPDSPYGYTF
17	TRBV23-1	few	TRBJ1-3	-	TGCGCCAGCAGTCCCGAAATTGGCCTCAAGGGGAGAAACACCATATATTTT	CASSPEIGLKGRNTIYF
10	TRBV29-1	-	TRBJ1-1	-	TGCAGCGGGATGTACACTGAAGCTTTCTTT	CSGMYTEAFF
11	TRBV30	-	TRBJ2-2	-	TGTGCCTGGAGTGTTGGTGGGGAGCTGTTTTTT	CAWSVGGELFF
15	TRBV11-2	few	TRBJ2-7	TRBD1	TGTGCCAGCCGACCTGCGGGACAGGGTGTGTACGAGCAGTACTTC	CASRPAGQGVYEQYF
13	TRBV6-6	-	TRBJ1-2	TRBD1	TGTGCCAGCAGTTCTCCAGGGGGAGGCGGCTACACCTTC	CASSSPGGGGYTF
14	TRBV7-3	-	TRBJ2-2	-	TGTGCCAGCAGCTTCAGCGCGGGAACCGGGGAGCTGTTTTTT	CASSFSAGTGELFF
15	TRBV7-9	-	TRBJ2-3	TRBD2	TGTGCCAGCGGGGGAGCGGGGGGCCGTACAGATACGCAGTATTTT	CASGGAGGRTDTQYF
15	TRBV2	few	TRBJ1-5	-	TGTGCCAGCAGTCAGGGACCTGGTGGCAATCAGCCCCAGCATTTT	CASSQGPGGNQPQHF
15	TRBV19	-	TRBJ2-7	-	TGTGCCAGTAGCATTGAATCTCGAATCCCCTACGAGCAGTACTTC	CASSIESRIPYEQYF
15	TRBV7-8	-	TRBJ1-6	-	TGTGCCAGCAGCTTACGGGGGGCGCAGGATTCACCCCTCCACTTT	CASSLRGAQDSPLHF
12	TRBV7-2	-	TRBJ1-2	-	TGTGCCAGCAGCGAAGACGGGTATGGCTACACCTTC	CASSEDGYGYTF
15	TRBV27	-	TRBJ2-1	-	TGTGCCAGCAGTTTACTCAGGGGAGTTATCAATGAGCAGTTCTTC	CASSLLRGVINEQFF
11	TRBV25-1	-	TRBJ1-1	-	TGTGCCAGCACATCGGCCGGGCGGGCTTTCTTT	CASTSAGRAFF
14	TRBV18	-	TRBJ2-2	-	TGTGCCAGCTCACCGAGCCAGGGGACCGGGGAGCTGTTTTTT	CASSPSQGTGELFF
16	TRBV9	-	TRBJ2-5	TRBD2	TGTGCCAGCAGCGTAGGAGGTAGCGGGAGTACGGAGACCCAGTACTTC	CASSVGGSGSTETQYF
12	TRBV30	-	TRBJ1-4	-	TGTGCCTGGAGCTTTTATAGTGAAAAACTGTTTTTT	CAWSFYSEKLFF
16	TRBV27	-	TRBJ2-7	-	TGTGCCAGCAGTATGTATGCGGGACTCCTAAAGAACGAGCAGTACTTC	CASSMYAGLLKNEQYF
15	TRBV7-9	-	TRBJ2-2	-	TGTGCCAGCAGCTTGCCCTCCCGGAACACCGGGGAGCTGTTTTTT	CASSLPSRNTGELFF
15	TRBV29-1	-	TRBJ2-1	TRBD2	TGCAGCGTTGTCGTAGCGGGGGGGTCCTACAATGAGCAGTTCTTC	CSVVVAGGSYNEQFF
15	TRBV30	-	TRBJ2-7	TRBD1	TGTGCCTGGAGACTAACAGGGGGCTCGAAATACGAGCAGTACTTC	CAWRLTGGSKYEQYF
14	TRBV2	few	TRBJ1-1	TRBD1	TGTGCCAGCAGTGAGGCAGGGGGTAGGACTGAAGCTTTCTTT	CASSEAGGRTEAFF
15	TRBV7-9	-	TRBJ2-4	-	TGTGCCAGCAGCCCCGGGACGGTGAGGAAAAACATTCAGTACTTC	CASSPGTVRKNIQYF
15	TRBV7-8	-	TRBJ2-4	-	TGTGCCAGCAGCTTATATAATCGGCAGGGAAACATTCAGTACTTC	CASSLYNRQGNIQYF
12	TRBV15	-	TRBJ1-2	-	TGTGCCACCAGCAGTAAGGGGACTGGCTACACCTTC	CATSSKGTGYTF
14	TRBV13	few	TRBJ2-7	TRBD1	TGTGCCAGCAGCCAACGGACAGGGGTAGGCGAGCAGTACTTC	CASSQRTGVGEQYF
12	TRBV7-9	-	TRBJ2-7	-	TGTGCCAGCAGCCAGGGGCCCGACGAGCAGTACTTC	CASSQGPDEQYF
15	TRBV6-5	-	TRBJ1-2	-	TGTGCCAGCAGTTCACCCCAGATGATTAACTATGGCTACACCTTC	CASSSPQMINYGYTF
15	TRBV30	-	TRBJ2-6	-	TGTGCCTGGAGTGTAGGGGGGAAAGGGGCCAACGTCCTGACTTTC	CAWSVGGKGANVLTF
14	TRBV7-8	once	TRBJ2-7	-	TGTGCCAGCAGCTTCATGGACAGCTCCTACGAGCAGTACTTC	CASSFMDSSYEQYF
13	TRBV29-1	-	TRBJ1-5	-	TGCAGCGTTGAAGATTCAGGCGGGAGGCCCCAGCATTTT	CSVEDSGGRPQHF
13	TRBV6-5	few	TRBJ2-7	TRBD1	TGTGCCAGCAGTTACACTACAGGGGGAAAGCAGTACTTC	CASSYTTGGKQYF
15	TRBV30	-	TRBJ1-4	TRBD1	TGTGCCTGGAGTGGCCGGGCAGGGGGCAGTGAAAAACTGTTTTTT	CAWSGRAGGSEKLFF
15	TRBV30	-	TRBJ1-1	TRBD1	TGTGCCTGGAGTGTACCCGGGACAGGGGGCACTGAAGCTTTCTTT	CAWSVPGTGGTEAFF
15	TRBV5-1	-	TRBJ2-1	TRBD2	TGCGCCAGCAGCTTAGCGGGGGGAACCATCAATGAGCAGTTCTTC	CASSLAGGTINEQFF
13	TRBV29-1	-	TRBJ1-2	-	TGCAGCGTATCGACAGGCATGGCCTATGGCTACACCTTC	CSVSTGMAYGYTF
15	TRBV25-1	-	TRBJ2-2	-	TGTGCCAGCAGAACCGGGACGGGAAACACCGGGGAGCTGTTTTTT	CASRTGTGNTGELFF
14	TRBV5-1	-	TRBJ2-7	TRBD2	TGCGCCAGCAGGACGAGCGGGACCTCCTACGAGCAGTACTTC	CASRTSGTSYEQYF
15	TRBV29-1	-	TRBJ1-5	-	TGCAGCGTCGGGACACGACGCACTAGCAATCAGCCCCAGCATTTT	CSVGTRRTSNQPQHF
15	TRBV5-5	-	TRBJ2-3	-	TGTGCCAGCAGCCGAACCGGGACTAGCACAGATACGCAGTATTTT	CASSRTGTSTDTQYF
11	TRBV29-1	few	TRBJ2-3	-	TGCAGCGTGGCTAGCACAGATACGCAGTATTTT	CSVASTDTQYF
15	TRBV2	few	TRBJ2-6	-	TGTGCCAGCAGCCCCACAGGTGCTGGGGCCAACGTCCTGACTTTC	CASSPTGAGANVLTF
12	TRBV5-1	-	TRBJ2-5	-	TGCGCCAGCAGCTTGGGCCGGGAGACCCAGTACTTC	CASSLGRETQYF
12	TRBV5-6	few	TRBJ1-5	-	TGTGCCAGCAGCTTTTCAAGTCAGCCCCAGCATTTT	CASSFSSQPQHF
16	TRBV6-5	-	TRBJ2-1	TRBD2	TGTGCCAGCAGTTACTCGATAGCGGGAGGAGACAATGAGCAGTTCTTC	CASSYSIAGGDNEQFF
16	TRBV5-1	-	TRBJ2-3	TRBD2	TGCGCCAGCAGCCGAAGAAGCGGGGATAACACAGATACGCAGTATTTT	CASSRRSGDNTDTQYF
15	TRBV29-1	-	TRBJ1-1	TRBD1	TGCAGCGTGGAGAGGACAGGAGCCGGCGGGGCTGAAGCTTTCTTT	CSVERTGAGGAEAFF
14	TRBV30	-	TRBJ2-2	-	TGTGCCTGGAGTGTACTGAGGGGAAGCGGGGAGCTGTTTTTT	CAWSVLRGSGELFF
15	TRBV29-1	few	TRBJ2-3	TRBD1	TGCAGCGTTGAAGATCGGGGGACAGGGTCAGATACGCAGTATTTT	CSVEDRGTGSDTQYF